This entry concerns a single T cell receptor beta chain. Antigen: not known. The data belong to a study of CD8+ T cells in alopecia areata. The overall study: Twice daily, treated patients received 5 to 10 mg of oral tofacitinib. The duration of tofacitinib was 6 to 18 months, with 6 months off drug afterward.

Treatment of the sample: oral pan-JAK inhibitor, 5-10 mg twice daily. General observations from the study: Tofacitinib significantly lowered scalp clonality and expanded CD8+ clones among the top 100.

The CDR3 has 13 residues. Trimming cost V 3 bases and J 2 bases, with 8 bases left between them. Germline CDR1 is LNHNV and CDR2 is YYDKDF (reference sequence). In each case, RNA was isolated and then reverse transcribed into cDNA as the sequencing template. The assay was immunoSEQ multiplex PCR, and TCRdb's table has in-frame clones only and misses some. There are roughly 200,000 clones in the sample; roughly 53% occur only once, and 10% to 15% lies in the top ten. The source is a human donor with alopecia areata. The starting material was CD8+ T cells sorted from blood, obtained at week 24, from a patient treated with tofacitinib. This rearrangement joins TRBV15 to TRBJ2-7, with D uncertain. The CDR3 protein is CATSSGRPYEQYF. CDR3 coding DNA: TGTGCCACCAGCAGTGGGCGACCCTACGAGCAGTACTTC.